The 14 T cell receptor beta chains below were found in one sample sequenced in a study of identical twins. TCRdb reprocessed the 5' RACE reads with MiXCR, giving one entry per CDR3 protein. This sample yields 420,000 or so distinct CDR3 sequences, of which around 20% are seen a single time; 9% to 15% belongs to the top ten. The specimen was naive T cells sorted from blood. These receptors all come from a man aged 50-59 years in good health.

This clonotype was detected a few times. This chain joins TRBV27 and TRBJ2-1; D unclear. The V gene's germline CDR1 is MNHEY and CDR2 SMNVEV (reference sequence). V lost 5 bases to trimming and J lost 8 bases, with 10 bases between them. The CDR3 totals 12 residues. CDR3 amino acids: CASSRSIDEQFF. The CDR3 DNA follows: TGTGCCAGCAGTCGGAGCATCGATGAGCAGTTCTTC.

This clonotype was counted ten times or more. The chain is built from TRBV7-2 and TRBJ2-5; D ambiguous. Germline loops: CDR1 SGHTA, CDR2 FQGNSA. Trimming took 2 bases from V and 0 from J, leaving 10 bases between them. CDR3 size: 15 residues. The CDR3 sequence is CASSLSVTHQETQYF. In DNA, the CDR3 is TGTGCCAGCAGCTTATCCGTGACTCACCAAGAGACCCAGTACTTC.

This chain's CDR3 is CASSPGTGGLTDTQYF. The DNA of the CDR3 is TGCGCCAGCAGCCCTGGGACAGGGGGCCTCACAGATACGCAGTATTTT. The chain has TRBV5-1 and TRBJ2-3; 12 positions match TRBD1. The CDR3 loop spans 16 amino acids. After removal of 4 bases from V and 2 bases from J, the junction contained 5 bases not matched to a gene. Germline-derived CDR1 and CDR2 are SGHRS and YFSETQ. The full variable domain, its missing parts supplied by reference TRBV5-1 and TRBJ2-3, is KAGVTQTPRYLIKTRGQQVTLSCSPISGHRSVSWYQQTPGQGLQFLFEYFSETQRNKGNFPGRFSGRQFSNSRSEMNVSTLELGDSALYLCASSPGTGGLTDTQYFGPGTRLTVL.

The CDR3 DNA is TGTGCCAGCAGTTTAAGTGGCGGGGGGGGCGAGCAGTACTTC. Its protein product is CASSLSGGGGEQYF. The V call is TRBV12-3 or TRBV12-4, the J call TRBJ2-7; 9 positions match TRBD2. This CDR3 contains 14 residues. J gave up 6 bases and V 2 bases, and 5 bases lay outside the gene matches.

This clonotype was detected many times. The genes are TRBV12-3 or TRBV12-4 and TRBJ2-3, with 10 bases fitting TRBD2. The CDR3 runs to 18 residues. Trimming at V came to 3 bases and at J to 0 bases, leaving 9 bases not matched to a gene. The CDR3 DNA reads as TGTGCCAGCAGTTTCCGGGCTAGCGGGAGAGGTAGCACAGATACGCAGTATTTT. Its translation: CASSFRASGRGSTDTQYF.

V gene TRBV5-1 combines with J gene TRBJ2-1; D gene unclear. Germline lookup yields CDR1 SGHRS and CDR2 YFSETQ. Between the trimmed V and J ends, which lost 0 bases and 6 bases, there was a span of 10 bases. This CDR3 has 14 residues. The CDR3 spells CASSLAYGRNEQFF. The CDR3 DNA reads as TGCGCCAGCAGCTTGGCCTATGGGCGCAATGAGCAGTTCTTC.

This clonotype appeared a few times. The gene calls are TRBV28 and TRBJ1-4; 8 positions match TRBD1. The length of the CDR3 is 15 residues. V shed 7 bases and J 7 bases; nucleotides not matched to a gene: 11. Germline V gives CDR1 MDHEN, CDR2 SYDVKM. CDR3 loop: CASKTLQGAVEKLFF. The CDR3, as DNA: TGTGCCAGCAAAACTTTGCAGGGGGCTGTTGAAAAACTGTTTTTT.

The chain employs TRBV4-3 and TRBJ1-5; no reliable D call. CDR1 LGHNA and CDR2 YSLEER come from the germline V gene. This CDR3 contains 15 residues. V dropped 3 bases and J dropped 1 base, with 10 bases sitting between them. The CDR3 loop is CASSQSLGSNQPQHF. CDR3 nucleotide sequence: TGCGCCAGCAGCCAGTCACTCGGGAGCAATCAGCCCCAGCATTTT.

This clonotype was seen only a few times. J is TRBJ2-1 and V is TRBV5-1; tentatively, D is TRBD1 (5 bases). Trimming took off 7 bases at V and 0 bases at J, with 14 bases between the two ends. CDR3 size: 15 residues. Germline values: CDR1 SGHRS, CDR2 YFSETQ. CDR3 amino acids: CASSYRRSSYNEQFF. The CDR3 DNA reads TGCGCCAGCTCATACAGGAGAAGCTCCTACAATGAGCAGTTCTTC.

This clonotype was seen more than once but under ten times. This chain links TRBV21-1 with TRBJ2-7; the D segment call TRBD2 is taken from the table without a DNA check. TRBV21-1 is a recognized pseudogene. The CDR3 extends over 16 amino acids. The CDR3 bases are TGTGCCAGCAGCAAAGCGCCCGAATCAGTCCCCTACGAGCAGTACTTC. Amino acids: CASSKAPESVPYEQYF.

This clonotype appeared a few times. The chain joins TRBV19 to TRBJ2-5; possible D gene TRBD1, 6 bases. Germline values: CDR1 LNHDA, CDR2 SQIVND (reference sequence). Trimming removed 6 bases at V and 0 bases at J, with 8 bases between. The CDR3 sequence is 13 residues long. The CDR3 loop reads CASRNRDQETQYF. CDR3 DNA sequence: TGTGCCAGTAGGAACAGGGACCAAGAGACCCAGTACTTC. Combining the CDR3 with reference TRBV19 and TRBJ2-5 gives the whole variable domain DGGITQSPKYLFRKEGQNVTLSCEQNLNHDAMYWYRQDPGQGLRLIYYSQIVNDFQKGDIAEGYSVSREKKESFPLTVTSAQKNPTAFYLCASRNRDQETQYFGPGTRLLVL.

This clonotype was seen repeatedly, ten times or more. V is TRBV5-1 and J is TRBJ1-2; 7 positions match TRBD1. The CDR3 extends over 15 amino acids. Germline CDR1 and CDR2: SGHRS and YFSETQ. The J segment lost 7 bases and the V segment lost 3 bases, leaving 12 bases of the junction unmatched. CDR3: CASSSALGQLAGYTF. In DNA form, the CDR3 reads TGCGCCAGCAGCTCTGCCTTGGGACAGTTGGCTGGCTACACCTTC.

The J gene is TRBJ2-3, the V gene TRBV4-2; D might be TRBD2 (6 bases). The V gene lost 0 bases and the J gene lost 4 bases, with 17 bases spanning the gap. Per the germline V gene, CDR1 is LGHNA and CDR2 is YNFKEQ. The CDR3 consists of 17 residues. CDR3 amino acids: CASSQDPGGNFADTQYF. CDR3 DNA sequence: TGTGCCAGCAGCCAAGATCCCGGCGGGAACTTCGCAGATACGCAGTATTTT.

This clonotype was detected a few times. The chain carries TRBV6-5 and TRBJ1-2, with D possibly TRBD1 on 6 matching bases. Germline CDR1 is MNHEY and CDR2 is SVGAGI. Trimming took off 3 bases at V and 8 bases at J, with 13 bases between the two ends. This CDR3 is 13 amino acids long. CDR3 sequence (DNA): TGTGCCAGCAGTTATCGGAGGGGGGACGGCTACACCTTC. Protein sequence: CASSYRRGDGYTF.